Below are 3 T cell receptor beta chains sequenced from a single sample in a study of cytomegalovirus exposure and HLA in healthy donors. The PCR made use of 60 Vbeta and 13 Jbeta primers. TCRdb keeps only in-frame clones here, not all; method: immunoSEQ multiplex PCR. The table shows about 140,000 clones, with just under 80% occurring only once. The material sequenced was PBMCs. These receptor sequences come from a young man in good health and CMV-seronegative.

This clone turned up a few times. J is TRBJ2-6 and V is TRBV5-1; 8 nucleotides line up with TRBD2. The CDR3 consists of 17 residues. Trimming at V came to 0 bases and at J to 4 bases, leaving 6 bases not matched to a gene. From germline, CDR1 is SGHRS and CDR2 YFSETQ. The CDR3: CASSLAGGGPGANVLTF. CDR3 coding DNA: TGCGCCAGCAGCTTGGCCGGGGGGGGTCCAGGGGCCAACGTCCTGACTTTC.

This chain uses TRBV2 with TRBJ2-7; 7 bases match TRBD1. Unmatched junction bases numbered 3, after V lost 5 bases and J lost 2 bases. Germline values: CDR1 SNHLY, CDR2 FYNNEI. This CDR3 contains 13 residues. The CDR3 nucleotides read TGTGCCAGCAGTCCTCAGGGGGCCTACGAGCAGTACTTC. Translating gives CASSPQGAYEQYF.

V gene TRBV29-1 combines with J gene TRBJ2-7; 7 bases agree with TRBD2. This CDR3 has 15 residues. J was trimmed by 1 base and V by 4 bases; bases with no gene match: 10. Looked up from germline, CDR1 is SQVTM and CDR2 is ANQGSEA. The CDR3, as DNA: TGCAGCGTTGCGGGGATTCCGGGACTATCCTACGAGCAGTACTTC. It translates to CSVAGIPGLSYEQYF.